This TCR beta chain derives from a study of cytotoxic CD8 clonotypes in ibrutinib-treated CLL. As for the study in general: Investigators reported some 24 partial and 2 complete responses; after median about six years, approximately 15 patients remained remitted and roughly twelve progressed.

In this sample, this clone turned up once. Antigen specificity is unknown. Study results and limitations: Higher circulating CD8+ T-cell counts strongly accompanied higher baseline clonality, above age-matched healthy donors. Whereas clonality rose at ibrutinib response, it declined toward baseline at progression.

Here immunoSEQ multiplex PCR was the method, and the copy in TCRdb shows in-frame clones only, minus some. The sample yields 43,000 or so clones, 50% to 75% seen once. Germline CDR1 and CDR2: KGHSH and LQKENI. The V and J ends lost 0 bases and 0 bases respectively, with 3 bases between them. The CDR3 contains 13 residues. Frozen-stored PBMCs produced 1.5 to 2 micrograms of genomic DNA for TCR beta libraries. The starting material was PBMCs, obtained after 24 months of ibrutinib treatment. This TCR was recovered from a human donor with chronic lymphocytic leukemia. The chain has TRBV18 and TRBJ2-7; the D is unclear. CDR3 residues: CASSPPASYEQYF. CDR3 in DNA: TGTGCCAGCTCACCACCCGCCTCCTACGAGCAGTACTTC.